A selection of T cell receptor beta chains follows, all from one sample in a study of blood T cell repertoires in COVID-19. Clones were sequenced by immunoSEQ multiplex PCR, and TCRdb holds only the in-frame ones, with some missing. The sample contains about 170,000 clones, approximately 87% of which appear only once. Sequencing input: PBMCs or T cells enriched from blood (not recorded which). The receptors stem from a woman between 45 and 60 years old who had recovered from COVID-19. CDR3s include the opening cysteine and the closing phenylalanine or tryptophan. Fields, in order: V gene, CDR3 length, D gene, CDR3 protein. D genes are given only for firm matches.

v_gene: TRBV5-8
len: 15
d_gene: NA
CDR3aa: CASSFPGGLYNEQFF

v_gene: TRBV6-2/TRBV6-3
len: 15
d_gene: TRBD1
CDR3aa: CASNPTGVIYYGYTF

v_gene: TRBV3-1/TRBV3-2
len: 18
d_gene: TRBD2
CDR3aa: CASSQWGGASGNTGELFF

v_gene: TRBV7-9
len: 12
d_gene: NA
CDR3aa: CASSLREDGYTF

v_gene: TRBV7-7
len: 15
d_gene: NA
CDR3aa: CASSTATGLGNTIYF

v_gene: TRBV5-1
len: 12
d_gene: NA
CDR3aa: CASSLSGGEQFF

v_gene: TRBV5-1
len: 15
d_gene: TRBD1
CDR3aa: CASSRNLRGMDGYTF

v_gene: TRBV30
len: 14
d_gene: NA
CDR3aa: CAWSERLGNQPQHF

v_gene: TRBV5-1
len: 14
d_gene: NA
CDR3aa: CASTSGNQNEKLFF

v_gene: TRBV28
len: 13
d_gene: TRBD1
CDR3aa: CATRQGIGNTIYF

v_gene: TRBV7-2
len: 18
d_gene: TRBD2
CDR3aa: CASSRQTTGTSGINEQFF

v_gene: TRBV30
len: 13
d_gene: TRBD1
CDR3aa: CAWDRTGGTEAFF

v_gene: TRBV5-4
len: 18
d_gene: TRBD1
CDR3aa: CASSLRQGAPSQTDTQYF

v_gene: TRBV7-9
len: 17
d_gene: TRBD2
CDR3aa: CASSLTSGSADTGELFF

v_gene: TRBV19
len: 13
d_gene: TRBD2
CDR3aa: CASRQREIDTQYF

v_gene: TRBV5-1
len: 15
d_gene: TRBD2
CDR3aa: CASSLTAGGEDTQYF

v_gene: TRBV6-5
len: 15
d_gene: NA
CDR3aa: CASAASSEATGELFF

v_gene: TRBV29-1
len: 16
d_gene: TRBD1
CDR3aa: CSVSGTGLGGINTIYF

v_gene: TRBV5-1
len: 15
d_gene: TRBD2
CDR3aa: CASSLSGRLTDTQYF

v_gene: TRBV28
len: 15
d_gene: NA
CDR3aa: CASLAAGRLWDTQYF

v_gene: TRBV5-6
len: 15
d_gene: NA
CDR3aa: CASSGGTDSTDTQYF

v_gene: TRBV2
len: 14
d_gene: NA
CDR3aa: CASSGLAAVAEAFF

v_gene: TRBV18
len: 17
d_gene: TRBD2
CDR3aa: CASSPPWMGGGANEQFF

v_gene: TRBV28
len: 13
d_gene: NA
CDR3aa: CASSSAGSETQYF

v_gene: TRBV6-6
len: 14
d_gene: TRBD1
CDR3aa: CASRTGTGDQPQHF

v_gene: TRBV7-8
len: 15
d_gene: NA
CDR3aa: CASRNRGFDNNEQFF

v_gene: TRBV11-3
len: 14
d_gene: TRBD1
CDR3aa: CASGTWDRPEKLFF